These 18 T cell receptor beta chains were all obtained from the same sample, sequenced in a study of T cells in Graves' hyperthyroidism and ophthalmopathy. What was amplified from RNA transcripts were TCR beta CDR3 regions. TCR CDR3 regions were first amplified by RT-PCR with HTBI primers. TCRdb used MiXCR to reprocess the multiplex PCR reads, holding one entry per CDR3 protein. The data show hundreds of thousands of distinct CDR3 sequences, 11% to 15% seen once. Sequences were obtained from blood. These receptors were taken from a woman aged 18-29 years with Graves' hyperthyroidism.

This clonotype turned up a few times. V is TRBV6-6 and J is TRBJ1-1; D ambiguous. Germline lookup yields CDR1 MNHNY and CDR2 SVGAGI (reference sequence). The CDR3 is 15 amino acids. Between the trimmed V and J ends, which lost 0 bases and 3 bases, there was a span of 11 bases. CDR3: CASSYSRPWDTEAFF. The CDR3 DNA is TGTGCCAGCAGTTACTCGCGACCCTGGGACACTGAAGCTTTCTTT.

This clonotype was recorded a few times. The chain combines TRBV19 with TRBJ2-7; D ambiguous. Looked up from germline, CDR1 is LNHDA and CDR2 is SQIVND (reference sequence). CDR3 size: 16 residues. V was trimmed by 2 bases and J by 2 bases, leaving 16 bases between them. This CDR3 is CASSIRAFLPAYEQYF. CDR3 DNA sequence: TGTGCCAGTAGTATACGGGCTTTCCTCCCCGCCTACGAGCAGTACTTC. The full variable domain, rest sourced from reference TRBV19 and TRBJ2-7, is DGGITQSPKYLFRKEGQNVTLSCEQNLNHDAMYWYRQDPGQGLRLIYYSQIVNDFQKGDIAEGYSVSREKKESFPLTVTSAQKNPTAFYLCASSIRAFLPAYEQYFGPGTRLTVT.

In its sample, this clonotype was seen many times. The chain recombines TRBV12-3 or TRBV12-4 with TRBJ1-1, with D unclear. This CDR3 contains 19 residues. V was pared by 0 bases and J by 1 base, with 21 bases between. The DNA of the CDR3 is TGTGCCAGCAGTTTAGCGTTCGGGCAGCGGGCAGACCAGAACACTGAAGCTTTCTTT. This codes for CASSLAFGQRADQNTEAFF.

This clonotype occurred a few times. The chain has TRBV20-1 and TRBJ2-5, with 7 bases fitting TRBD2. The trim removed 5 bases at V and 4 bases at J, leaving 13 bases unmatched. The CDR3 totals 15 residues. In germline, CDR1 is DFQATT, CDR2 SNEGSKA (reference sequence). Written as DNA, the CDR3 is TGCAGTGCTCGGATGGCGGGAGATCGAGGAGAGACCCAGTACTTC. Its translation: CSARMAGDRGETQYF.

To note about this clonotype: Its ends do not fully match the called genes, so a read error is possible. This chain joins TRBV12-3 or TRBV12-4 and TRBJ1-1, with D perhaps TRBD1 (5 bases). The CDR3 runs to 15 residues. The CDR3 DNA follows: TGTGCCAGCAGTTTTCAGCAGGGATGGAACACTGAAGCTTCCTTT. This translates into CASSFQQGWNTEASF.

With regard to this clonotype: Being one base from a much bigger clone, this may be a read error. The chain carries TRBV11-1 and TRBJ2-2; no definite D call. Trimming shortened V by 4 bases and J by 7 bases, and 13 bases separated the two germline ends. The CDR3 is made up of 14 amino acids. Germline CDR1 and CDR2: SGHAT and FQDESV (reference sequence). The CDR3 is CASSSREGCGELFF. In DNA form, the CDR3 reads TGTGCCAGCAGCTCCCGAGAAGGGTGCGGGGAGCTGTTTTTT.

This clonotype was seen ten or more times. The chain links TRBV6-2 or TRBV6-3 to TRBJ2-5; tentatively, D is TRBD1 or TRBD2 (5 bases each). Germline values: CDR1 MNHEY, CDR2 SVGEGT. The CDR3 totals 16 residues. The V end lost 8 bases, the J end lost 2 bases, and 21 bases lay between the germline ends. CDR3 sequence (DNA): TGTGCCAGCCGAGATATTGAGGGGAGAAGGCAAGAGACCCAGTACTTC. Its translation: CASRDIEGRRQETQYF.

Ten or more counts support this clonotype. V is TRBV28 and J is TRBJ2-3; a weak D match, TRBD2 (7 bases). Between the trimmed V and J ends, which lost 3 bases and 4 bases, there was a span of 14 bases. Looked up from germline, CDR1 is MDHEN and CDR2 is SYDVKM. This CDR3 is built from 15 residues. For the CDR3, the DNA is TGTGCCAGCAGTTTGGGGGGGCGCGTCGCAGATACGCAGTATTTT. It translates to CASSLGGRVADTQYF. The variable domain in full, with the rest retrieved from reference TRBV28 and TRBJ2-3, is DVKVTQSSRYLVKRTGEKVFLECVQDMDHENMFWYRQDPGLGLRLIYFSYDVKMKEKGDIPEGYSVSREKKERFSLILESASTNQTSMYLCASSLGGRVADTQYFGPGTRLTVL.

The chain combines TRBV14 with TRBJ2-3; D gene ambiguous. This CDR3 contains 15 residues. From germline, CDR1 is SGHDN and CDR2 FVKESK. The V end was cut by 0 bases, the J end by 8 bases, with 15 bases between. The DNA for the CDR3 is TGTGCCAGCAGCCAAGAGTACTCGGGTTTAGGTACGCAGTATTTT. It is translated as CASSQEYSGLGTQYF.

This clonotype was counted ten times or more. The gene calls are TRBV11-2 and TRBJ2-3; D not certain. The CDR3 length is 14 residues. V lost 1 base and J 2 bases, leaving 7 bases between the germline ends. From germline, CDR1 is SGHAT and CDR2 FQNNGV. The CDR3 sequence is CASSLVGHTDTQYF. The CDR3 region has the DNA TGTGCCAGCAGCTTAGTAGGGCACACAGATACGCAGTATTTT.

The V call is TRBV6-1, the J call TRBJ1-2, with 10 bases fitting TRBD1. From germline, CDR1 is MNHNS and CDR2 SASEGT. The CDR3 consists of 13 residues. The ends lost 6 bases at V and 8 bases at J; junction bases unmatched: 6. The chain's CDR3 is CASRRQGASGYTF. DNA of the CDR3: TGTGCCAGCAGGAGACAGGGGGCGTCGGGCTACACCTTC.

This clonotype was observed a few times. A much larger clone lies a single base off, so this may be a read error. V is TRBV3-1 and J is TRBJ1-5, with D unresolved. With 0 bases removed from V and 5 bases from J, the gap between germline ends came to 11 bases. Germline-derived CDR1 and CDR2 are LGHDT and YNNKEL (reference sequence). CDR3 length: 15 amino acids. CDR3 region: CASSQDLTPDQPQHF. The CDR3 DNA is TGTGCCAGCAGCCAAGATCTCACCCCGGATCAGCCCCAGCATTTT.

This clonotype was counted at least ten times. V is TRBV20-1 and J is TRBJ2-7, with a tentative D call TRBD1 (6 bases). The germline CDR1 and CDR2 sequences are DFQATT and SNEGSKA (reference sequence). Trimming cost V 6 bases and J 0 bases, with 12 bases left between them. This CDR3 spans 13 amino acids. The CDR3 sequence: CSARQVASYEQYF. The CDR3 DNA follows: TGCAGTGCCAGACAGGTGGCCTCCTACGAGCAGTACTTC.

This clonotype was counted at least ten times. The V and J genes are TRBV20-1 and TRBJ1-2; no definite D call. The CDR3 sequence is 11 residues long. Germline-derived CDR1 and CDR2 are DFQATT and SNEGSKA (reference sequence). The ends were cut back, 4 bases at V and 5 bases at J, with 8 bases in the middle. The chain's CDR3 is CSAIGFYGYTF. The CDR3 nucleotides are TGCAGTGCTATAGGGTTTTATGGCTACACCTTC.

This clonotype was seen a few times. This chain uses TRBV4-1 with TRBJ2-2; no clear D gene. From germline, CDR1 is MGHRA and CDR2 YSYEKL. The CDR3 runs 14 residues. Between the trimmed V and J ends, which lost 1 base and 4 bases, there was a span of 7 bases. The CDR3 coding sequence is TGCGCCAGCAGCCAAGTCCCACGCACCGGGGAGCTGTTTTTT. This codes for CASSQVPRTGELFF.

This clonotype has ten or more counts. The CDR3 DNA follows: TGTGCCAGCAGCCCCGTTGGTTCAACCAGAATTCGGGCAGATACGCAGTATTTT. Protein product: CASSPVGSTRIRADTQYF. The chain carries TRBV7-8 and TRBJ2-3; D unclear. V gave up 5 bases and J gave up 4 bases, with 25 bases separating them. The CDR3 extends over 18 amino acids. Germline lookup yields CDR1 SGHVS and CDR2 FQNEAQ.

This clonotype was detected only once. At one of its ends the junction is not consistent with the germline gene, which may arise from a read error. The rearrangement joins TRBV10-3 to TRBJ2-7; D gene uncertain. The CDR3 sequence is 11 residues long. Germline V gene data show CDR1 as ENHRY and CDR2 as SYGVKD. The CDR3 loop is CVISVGYEQYF. CDR3 sequence (DNA): TGTGTCATCAGTGTAGGGTACGAGCAGTACTTC.

This clonotype was observed at least ten times. The chain joins TRBV2 to TRBJ2-5; maybe TRBD1 (7 bases). The V gene lost 7 bases and the J gene lost 1 base, with 16 bases spanning the gap. Germline V lookup: CDR1 SNHLY, CDR2 FYNNEI. CDR3 length equals 15 residues. CDR3 in amino acids: CASIGLRGAQETQYF. The CDR3 DNA reads TGTGCCAGCATCGGCCTCAGGGGGGCCCAAGAGACCCAGTACTTC.